These T cell receptor beta chains were read from a single sample in a study of spatial heterogeneity in lung cancer. TCRdb itself ran the 5' RACE reads through MiXCR, one entry per CDR3 protein. The sample consists of some 40,000 distinct CDR3 sequences, approximately 3% of them appearing once. The sequences come from normal lung tissue next to the tumor, collected at surgery. The source of these receptors is a male donor with early-stage non-small cell lung cancer. Each CDR3 is given with its conserved first and last residue. The D gene is left open where the match is weak. Size tells how often a clone was seen (once, few, many) or the class of an expanded clone, and some rows leave it out.

DNA: TGCGCCAGCAGCCAAAGGGAGAAAGGGGTTTACGAGACCCAGTACTTC
CDR3: CASSQREKGVYETQYF
D: -
V: TRBV4-1
size: many
J: TRBJ2-5

DNA: TGTGCCAGCAGACCAACAGGGTTCCAAAAGACCCAGTACTTC
CDR3: CASRPTGFQKTQYF
D: -
V: TRBV28
size: many
J: TRBJ2-5

DNA: TGTGCCATCAGTGGGACTAGCGGGAGTGCTGGGGCCAACGTCCTGACTTTC
CDR3: CAISGTSGSAGANVLTF
D: TRBD2
V: TRBV10-3
size: many
J: TRBJ2-6

DNA: TGTGCCAGCAGCTCGGACATATTGGGCGGGGAGCTGTTTTTT
CDR3: CASSSDILGGELFF
D: -
V: TRBV6-2/TRBV6-3
size: many
J: TRBJ2-2

DNA: TGCAGTGCTATGGCTAGCGGGGGGCCAAGCTCCTACAATGAGCAGTTCTTC
CDR3: CSAMASGGPSSYNEQFF
D: TRBD2
V: TRBV20-1
size: many
J: TRBJ2-1

DNA: TGCGCCAGCAGCTGGACCCTTAGCTCCTACGAGCAGTACTTC
CDR3: CASSWTLSSYEQYF
D: -
V: TRBV5-1
size: few
J: TRBJ2-7

DNA: TGTGCCAGCAGTTACTTAGGGTCGCGGAATGAGCAGTTCTTC
CDR3: CASSYLGSRNEQFF
D: -
V: TRBV6-6
size: few
J: TRBJ2-1

DNA: TGTGCCAGCTCACCGACGGGCCGTCTGGGCTACTCTGGAAACACCATATATTTT
CDR3: CASSPTGRLGYSGNTIYF
D: -
V: TRBV18
size: many
J: TRBJ1-3

DNA: TGTGCCAGCAGCTTAGCGGTTGGCGGGTCATATTCACCCCTCCACTTT
CDR3: CASSLAVGGSYSPLHF
D: -
V: TRBV7-2
size: many
J: TRBJ1-6

DNA: TGCAGTGCTAGAGATCCCCAGCGGAGTCAGTACAATGAGCAGTTCTTC
CDR3: CSARDPQRSQYNEQFF
D: -
V: TRBV20-1
size: many
J: TRBJ2-1

DNA: TGTGCCAGCAGCACCACAAGAGGAATCGGTTTGGCCCAGCATTTT
CDR3: CASSTTRGIGLAQHF
D: -
V: TRBV5-8
size: many
J: TRBJ1-5

DNA: TGTGCCAGCAGTTGGAGTCCCAATGAAAAACTGTTTTTT
CDR3: CASSWSPNEKLFF
D: -
V: TRBV6-6
size: many
J: TRBJ1-4

DNA: TGCAGTGCTCAGACGGGGGAAGGGGAGGTAGATACGCAGTATTTT
CDR3: CSAQTGEGEVDTQYF
D: -
V: TRBV20-1
size: many
J: TRBJ2-3

DNA: TGTGCCAGCGGACAACAACAAGAGACCCAGTACTTC
CDR3: CASGQQQETQYF
D: -
V: TRBV12-3/TRBV12-4
size: -
J: TRBJ2-5

DNA: TGCGCCAGCAGCTTGAGCCCTAGCGGGGGGGCCACAGATACGCAGTATTTT
CDR3: CASSLSPSGGATDTQYF
D: TRBD2
V: TRBV5-1
size: many
J: TRBJ2-3

DNA: TGTGCCAGCACCAAAGGACTGGGGGTGAAGGAGCAGTACTTC
CDR3: CASTKGLGVKEQYF
D: -
V: TRBV9
size: many
J: TRBJ2-7

DNA: TGCGCCAGCAGCCCACAGGGGGTCACCCCAAGGTACTTC
CDR3: CASSPQGVTPRYF
D: TRBD1
V: TRBV5-1
size: many
J: TRBJ2-4

DNA: TGTGCCACCAGAAGAGCGGGAGGGAGCACCGGGGAGCTGTTTTTT
CDR3: CATRRAGGSTGELFF
D: TRBD2
V: TRBV15
size: many
J: TRBJ2-2

DNA: TGTGCCAGCAGCCAACAGGGGGAGGGCGAGCAGTACTTC
CDR3: CASSQQGEGEQYF
D: -
V: TRBV6-6
size: many
J: TRBJ2-7

DNA: TGCAGTGCTAGAGATAGCGGGAGGGACCAAGAGACCCAGTACTTC
CDR3: CSARDSGRDQETQYF
D: TRBD2
V: TRBV20-1
size: -
J: TRBJ2-5

DNA: TGTGCCAGCAGCTTTGGTATCGGCAGACTTAGCGCGCAGTACTTC
CDR3: CASSFGIGRLSAQYF
D: -
V: TRBV5-6
size: many
J: TRBJ2-7

DNA: TGTGCCAGCTCCCCGGAGGGCTATTGGGGCGAGCAGTACTTC
CDR3: CASSPEGYWGEQYF
D: -
V: TRBV6-1
size: many
J: TRBJ2-7

DNA: TGCAGTGCTAGGTACTCCAACTACGAGCAGTACTTC
CDR3: CSARYSNYEQYF
D: -
V: TRBV20-1
size: many
J: TRBJ2-7

DNA: TGTGCCACCAGTGACAGCGACGGGACAGTAACTAGCACAGATACGCAGTATTTT
CDR3: CATSDSDGTVTSTDTQYF
D: TRBD1
V: TRBV24-1
size: many
J: TRBJ2-3

DNA: TGCGCCAGCAGCTTGGAACCGGATTATAATTCACCCCTCCACTTT
CDR3: CASSLEPDYNSPLHF
D: -
V: TRBV5-1
size: many
J: TRBJ1-6

DNA: TGTGCCACCAGCAGAGATGGGGGCTCTGGAAACACCATATATTTT
CDR3: CATSRDGGSGNTIYF
D: -
V: TRBV15
size: many
J: TRBJ1-3

DNA: TGTGCCAGCAGCCGTAATGAACCAGGGCGTGTGGGCGGCTACACCTTC
CDR3: CASSRNEPGRVGGYTF
D: -
V: TRBV3-1
size: many
J: TRBJ1-2

DNA: TGCAGTGAAAGGGGGAGAACGGACATTCAGTACTTC
CDR3: CSERGRTDIQYF
D: -
V: TRBV20-1
size: few
J: TRBJ2-4

DNA: TGTGCCAGCTCTGACCGAAATGAAAAACTGTTTTTT
CDR3: CASSDRNEKLFF
D: -
V: TRBV28
size: many
J: TRBJ1-4

DNA: TGTGCCAGCAGCGTAGAGGGCACAGGGGGGGGTTCCTACACCTTC
CDR3: CASSVEGTGGGSYTF
D: TRBD1
V: TRBV9
size: many
J: TRBJ1-2

DNA: TGTGCCAGCAGCTTCCGGGGGACAGATACGCAGTATTTT
CDR3: CASSFRGTDTQYF
D: -
V: TRBV5-5
size: many
J: TRBJ2-3

DNA: TGCAGCGTTGTATTTGGAACTTCTAATGAAAAACTGTTTTTT
CDR3: CSVVFGTSNEKLFF
D: -
V: TRBV29-1
size: many
J: TRBJ1-4

DNA: TGTGCCAGAAGCTTAAAGAACTACGAGCAGTACTTC
CDR3: CARSLKNYEQYF
D: -
V: TRBV5-3
size: -
J: TRBJ2-7

DNA: TGCAGTGCTGCTCCCCGGGACAGGGATTATCAGCCCCAGCATTTT
CDR3: CSAAPRDRDYQPQHF
D: TRBD1
V: TRBV20-1
size: many
J: TRBJ1-5

DNA: TGCGCCAGCAGCACGACAGCAGCTAACTATGGCTACACCTTC
CDR3: CASSTTAANYGYTF
D: -
V: TRBV5-1
size: many
J: TRBJ1-2

DNA: TGTGCCAGCAGCTTAGGATCTCGTGGGGCTAATGAAAAACTGTTTTTT
CDR3: CASSLGSRGANEKLFF
D: -
V: TRBV7-2
size: many
J: TRBJ1-4